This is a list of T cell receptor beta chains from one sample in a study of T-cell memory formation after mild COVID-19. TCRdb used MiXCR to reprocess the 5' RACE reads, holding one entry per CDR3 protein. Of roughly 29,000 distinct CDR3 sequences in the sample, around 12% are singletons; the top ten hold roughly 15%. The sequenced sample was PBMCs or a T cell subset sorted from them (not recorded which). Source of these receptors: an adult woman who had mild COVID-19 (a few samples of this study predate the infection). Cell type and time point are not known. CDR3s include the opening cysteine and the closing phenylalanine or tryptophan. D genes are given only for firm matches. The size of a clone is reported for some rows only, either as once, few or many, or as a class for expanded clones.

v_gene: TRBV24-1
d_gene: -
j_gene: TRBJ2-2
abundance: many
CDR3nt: TGTGCCACCAGTGTCCCTAGACAGGTCTGGACCGGGGAGCTGTTTTTT
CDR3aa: CATSVPRQVWTGELFF

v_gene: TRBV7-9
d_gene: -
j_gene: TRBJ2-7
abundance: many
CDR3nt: TGTGCCAGCAGGGCGTTAAGCCACGAGCAGTACTTC
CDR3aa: CASRALSHEQYF

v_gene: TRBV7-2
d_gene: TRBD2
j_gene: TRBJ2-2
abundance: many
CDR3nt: TGTGCCAGCGCGTCGTCGACTAGCGGGAGAGGCACCGGGGAGCTGTTTTTT
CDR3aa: CASASSTSGRGTGELFF

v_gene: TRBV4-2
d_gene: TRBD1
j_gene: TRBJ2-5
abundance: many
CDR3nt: TGTGCCAGCAGCCACGGACAGGGGAGGTGGGAGACCCAGTACTTC
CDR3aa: CASSHGQGRWETQYF

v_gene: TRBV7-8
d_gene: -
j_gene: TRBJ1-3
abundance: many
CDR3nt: TGTGCCGGTGGACCGGGTCCCTCTGGAAACACCATATATTTT
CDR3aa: CAGGPGPSGNTIYF

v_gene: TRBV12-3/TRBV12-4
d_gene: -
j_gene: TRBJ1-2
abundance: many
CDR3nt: TGTGCCAGCAGTAGAGGCGCCTATGGCTACACCTTC
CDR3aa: CASSRGAYGYTF

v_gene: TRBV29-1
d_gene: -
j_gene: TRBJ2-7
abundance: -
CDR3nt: TGCAGCGTTGAAAGTGACGCCACCTACGAGCAGTACTTC
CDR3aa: CSVESDATYEQYF

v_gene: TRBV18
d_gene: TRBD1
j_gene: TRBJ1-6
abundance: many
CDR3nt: TGTGCCAGCTCGGGCGACAGGGGGTCACCCCTCCACTTT
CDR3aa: CASSGDRGSPLHF

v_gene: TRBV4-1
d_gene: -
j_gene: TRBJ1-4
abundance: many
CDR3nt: TGCGCCAGCAGCCATACAACAGGGCTAAATGAAAAACTGTTTTTT
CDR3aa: CASSHTTGLNEKLFF

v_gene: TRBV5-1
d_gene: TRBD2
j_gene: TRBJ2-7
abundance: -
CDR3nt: TGCGCCAGCAGGCCTCTAGCGGGGGGCCCCTACGAGCAGTACTTC
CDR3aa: CASRPLAGGPYEQYF

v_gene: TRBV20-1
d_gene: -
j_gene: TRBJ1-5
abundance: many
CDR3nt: TGCAGTGCTATCGCGGGAGGGACGGGGCCCCAGCATTTT
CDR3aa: CSAIAGGTGPQHF

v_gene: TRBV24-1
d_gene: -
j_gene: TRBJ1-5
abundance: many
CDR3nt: TGTGCCACCAGTGATTCGGGCAGGGGACACAATCAGCCCCAGCATTTT
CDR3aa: CATSDSGRGHNQPQHF

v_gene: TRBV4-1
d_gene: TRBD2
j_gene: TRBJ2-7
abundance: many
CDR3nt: TGCGCCAGCAGCGCCCAACCGCTAGCGGGGGGCATTTACGAGCAGTACTTC
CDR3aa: CASSAQPLAGGIYEQYF

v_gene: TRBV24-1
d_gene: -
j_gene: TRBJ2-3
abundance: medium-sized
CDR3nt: TGTGCCACCAGTGATTTGGGGACAAGGGAGGATACGCAGTATTTT
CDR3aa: CATSDLGTREDTQYF

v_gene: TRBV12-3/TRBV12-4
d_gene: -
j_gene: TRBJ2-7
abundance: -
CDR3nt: TGTGCCAGCAGTCACCCGTCCGGGGCCTACGAGCAGTACTTC
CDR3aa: CASSHPSGAYEQYF

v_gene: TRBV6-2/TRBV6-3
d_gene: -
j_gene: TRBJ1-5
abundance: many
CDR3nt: TGTGCCAGCGAAGAAACAGGCGTTAATCAGCCCCAGCATTTT
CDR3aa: CASEETGVNQPQHF

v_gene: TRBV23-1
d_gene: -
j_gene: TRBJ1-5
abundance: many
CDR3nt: TGCGCCAGCAGTCAACCCCCCCCAACCTGGGACACTCACCGATTAGCAAATCAGCCCCAGCATTTT
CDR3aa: CASSQPPPTWDTHRLANQPQHF

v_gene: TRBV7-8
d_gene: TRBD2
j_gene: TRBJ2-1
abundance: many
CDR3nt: TGTGCCAGCAGCGGAATAGCGGGAGTGTCCTACAATGAGCAGTTCTTC
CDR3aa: CASSGIAGVSYNEQFF

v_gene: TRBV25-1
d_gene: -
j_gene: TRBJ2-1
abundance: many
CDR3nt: TGTGCCAGCAGTGTACGGGGGGCCGAGAACAATGAGCAGTTCTTC
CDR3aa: CASSVRGAENNEQFF

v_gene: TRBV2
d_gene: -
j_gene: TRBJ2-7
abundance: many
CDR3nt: TGTGCCAGCAGCGCGGGACACAGCTCCTACGAGCAGTACTTC
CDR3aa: CASSAGHSSYEQYF

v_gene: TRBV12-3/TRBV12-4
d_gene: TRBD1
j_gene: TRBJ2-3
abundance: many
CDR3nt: TGTGCCAGCAGTTTAACAGGGGTACAATTGGATACGCAGTATTTT
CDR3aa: CASSLTGVQLDTQYF

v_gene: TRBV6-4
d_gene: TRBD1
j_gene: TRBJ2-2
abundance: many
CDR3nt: TGTGCCAGCAGTCCGGGACAGGGGGACACCGGGGAGCTGTTTTTT
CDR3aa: CASSPGQGDTGELFF

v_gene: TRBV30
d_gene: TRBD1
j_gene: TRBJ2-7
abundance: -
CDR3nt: TGTGCCTGGGCGGGACAGGGCTACGAGCAGTACTTC
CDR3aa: CAWAGQGYEQYF

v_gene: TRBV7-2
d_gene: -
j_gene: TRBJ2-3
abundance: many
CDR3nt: TGTGCCAGCAGCCGAGGGCTAGCGTTCACAGATACGCAGTATTTT
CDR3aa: CASSRGLAFTDTQYF

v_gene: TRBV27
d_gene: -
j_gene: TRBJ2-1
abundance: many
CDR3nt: TGTGCCAGCAGAGGACAGTTTCGAACCTACAATGAGCAGTTCTTC
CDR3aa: CASRGQFRTYNEQFF

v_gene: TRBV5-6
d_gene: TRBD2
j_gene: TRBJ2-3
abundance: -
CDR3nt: TGTGCCAGCAGCCGGGGACTAGCGGGGGTGGGGACAACGGATACGCAGTATTTT
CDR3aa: CASSRGLAGVGTTDTQYF

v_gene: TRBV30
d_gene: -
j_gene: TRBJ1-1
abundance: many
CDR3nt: TGTGCCTGGGGATTTCCGGGACCTATGTCCGAAGCTTTCTTT
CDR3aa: CAWGFPGPMSEAFF

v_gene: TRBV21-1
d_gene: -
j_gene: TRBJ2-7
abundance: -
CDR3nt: TGTGCCAGCAGCAAGACCAAGAACGATCGAGGGCTCTACGAGCAGTACTTC
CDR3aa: CASSKTKNDRGLYEQYF

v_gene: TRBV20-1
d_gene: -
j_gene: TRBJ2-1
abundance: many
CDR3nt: TGCAGTGCTAGCGGGGGGCTCTACAATGAGCAGTTCTTC
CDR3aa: CSASGGLYNEQFF

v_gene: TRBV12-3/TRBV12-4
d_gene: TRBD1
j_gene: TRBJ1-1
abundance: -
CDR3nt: TGTGCCAGCAGGAGGGGGGGTACAGGGGGCAGTACTGAAGCTTTCTTT
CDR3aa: CASRRGGTGGSTEAFF

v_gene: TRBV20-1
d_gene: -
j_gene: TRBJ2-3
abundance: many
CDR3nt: TGCAGTGCGGCCAGGGGGGGTACAGATACGCAGTATTTT
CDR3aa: CSAARGGTDTQYF

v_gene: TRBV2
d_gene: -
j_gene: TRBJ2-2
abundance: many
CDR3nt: TGTGCCAGCAGTGCCCGGGTTGTCGGGGAGCTGTTTTTT
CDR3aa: CASSARVVGELFF

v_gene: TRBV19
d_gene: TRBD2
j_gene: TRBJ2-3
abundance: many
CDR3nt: TGTGCCAGTAGTATAAGAGCGGGGCCTAGCACAGATACGCAGTATTTT
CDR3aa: CASSIRAGPSTDTQYF

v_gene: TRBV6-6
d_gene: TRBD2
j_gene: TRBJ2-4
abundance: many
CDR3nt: TGTGCCAGCAGTTACGCGACTAGCGGGAGGGCCTCCAAAAACATTCAGTACTTC
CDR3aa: CASSYATSGRASKNIQYF

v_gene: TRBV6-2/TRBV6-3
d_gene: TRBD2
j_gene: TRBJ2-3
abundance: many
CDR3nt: TGTGCCAGCAGTTACGGACTAGCCACAGATACGCAGTATTTT
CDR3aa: CASSYGLATDTQYF

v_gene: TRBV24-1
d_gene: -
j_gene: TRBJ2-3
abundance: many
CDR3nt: TGTGCCACCAGTGAAGGGGCCCCTAGCACAGATACGCAGTATTTT
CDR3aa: CATSEGAPSTDTQYF

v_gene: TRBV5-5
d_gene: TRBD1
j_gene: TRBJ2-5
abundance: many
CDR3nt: TGTGCCAGCAGCTACGACAGGGCCCAAGAGACCCAGTACTTC
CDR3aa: CASSYDRAQETQYF

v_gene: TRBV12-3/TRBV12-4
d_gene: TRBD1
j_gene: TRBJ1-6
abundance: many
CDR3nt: TGTGCCAGCAGCTGGGACAGGGGGCAATCACCCCTCCACTTT
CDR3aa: CASSWDRGQSPLHF

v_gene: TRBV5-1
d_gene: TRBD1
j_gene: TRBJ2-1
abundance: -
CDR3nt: TGCGCCAGCAGGACAGGGTACAGGGACAATGAGCAGTTCTTC
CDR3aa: CASRTGYRDNEQFF

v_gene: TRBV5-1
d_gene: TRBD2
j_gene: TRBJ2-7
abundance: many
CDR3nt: TGCGCCAGCACCTATACAGCGGGAAGCCCCTCCTACGAGCAGTACTTC
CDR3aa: CASTYTAGSPSYEQYF

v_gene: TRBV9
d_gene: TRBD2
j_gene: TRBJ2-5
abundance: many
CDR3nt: TGTGCCAGCAGCGTAGGAGGAGGGAGGGGAGAGACCCAGTACTTC
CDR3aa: CASSVGGGRGETQYF

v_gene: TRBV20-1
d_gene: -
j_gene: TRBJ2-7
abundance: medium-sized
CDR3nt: TGCAGTGCTATAATTAGCGGCCCTCCCTACGAGCAGTACTTC
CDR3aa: CSAIISGPPYEQYF